These 24 T cell receptor beta chains share one sample of origin, sequenced in a study of shared clonotypes between healthy human individuals. TCRdb's copy holds only in-frame clones and misses some; the assay was immunoSEQ multiplex PCR. The repertoire holds around 350,000 clones, with 73% as singletons. The sequencing input was memory CD4+ T cells sorted from blood. Regarding subset: CD45RA-negative fraction. The source is a man aged 25 to 45 in good health.

This chain joins TRBV7-9 and TRBJ2-5; D unclear. CDR1 is SEHNR and CDR2 is FQNEAQ in the germline V gene (reference sequence). The CDR3 is 11 residues long. Trimming shortened V by 6 bases and J by 3 bases, and 5 bases separated the two germline ends. The chain's CDR3 is CASSPKETQYF. In DNA form, the CDR3 reads TGTGCCAGCAGTCCTAAAGAGACCCAGTACTTC.

The CDR3 sequence: CASSQDPLSGANVLTF. The DNA of the CDR3 is TGTGCCAGCAGCCAAGACCCCCTCTCTGGGGCCAACGTCCTGACTTTC. The genes are TRBV4-2 and TRBJ2-6; no firm D call. CDR1 and CDR2 (germline): LGHNA, YNFKEQ. Trimming left V 0 bases short and J 0 bases short, with 6 bases between. CDR3 length: 16 residues.

The gene calls are TRBV4-2 and TRBJ1-3, with D possibly being TRBD1 (5 bases). The CDR3 has 16 amino acids. The V end was cut by 1 base, the J end by 2 bases, with 12 bases between. In germline, CDR1 is LGHNA, CDR2 YNFKEQ. The CDR3: CASSQVGGAAGNTIYF. The DNA of the CDR3 is TGTGCCAGCAGCCAAGTCGGGGGTGCCGCTGGAAACACCATATATTTT.

This clone was recorded at least ten times. The J gene is TRBJ1-4, the V gene TRBV2, with 8 bases matching TRBD1. CDR1 SNHLY and CDR2 FYNNEI come from the germline V gene. The CDR3 runs to 14 residues. V trimming: 5 bases; J trimming: 7 bases; junction bases outside the gene matches: 6. The CDR3 DNA sequence: TGTGCCAGCAGTCGACAGGGGTACGGTGAAAAACTGTTTTTT. Amino acid sequence: CASSRQGYGEKLFF.

V gene TRBV6-1 combines with J gene TRBJ1-3; D gene unclear. CDR1 and CDR2 (germline): MNHNS, SASEGT. The CDR3 covers 12 residues. V lost 4 bases, J lost 7 bases, and 8 bases lay in between. CDR3: CASSAIGNTIYF. The CDR3 DNA reads TGTGCCAGCAGTGCCATTGGTAACACCATATATTTT.

The chain has TRBV7-3 and TRBJ2-2, with D possibly being TRBD1 or TRBD2 (5 bases each). V lost 5 bases and J 1 base, leaving 17 bases between the germline ends. The CDR3 length is 17 residues. Germline values: CDR1 SGHTA, CDR2 FQGTGA. The CDR3 sequence is CASSRQVGTQNTGELFF. In DNA form, the CDR3 reads TGTGCCAGCAGCCGCCAAGTCGGGACCCAGAACACCGGGGAGCTGTTTTTT.

This chain uses TRBV5-1 with TRBJ2-1; 9 nucleotides line up with TRBD2. V shed 3 bases and J 9 bases; nucleotides not matched to a gene: 10. Germline CDR1 is SGHRS and CDR2 is YFSETQ. The CDR3 is 15 amino acids. Here the CDR3 reads CASSYVLAGQSEQFF. The CDR3 nucleotides read TGCGCCAGCAGCTACGTTCTAGCGGGGCAAAGTGAGCAGTTCTTC.

V usage is TRBV5-6 and J usage is TRBJ2-3; D possibly uses TRBD1 or TRBD2 (6 bases each). The CDR3 runs 16 residues. V lost 4 bases and J 6 bases, leaving 21 bases between the germline ends. Germline CDR1 is SGHDT and CDR2 is YYEEEE. The CDR3 nucleotides read TGTGCCAGCAGCCGACAGGCCCCGGGACGGGGGGATACGCAGTATTTT. It yields the protein CASSRQAPGRGDTQYF.

This clone was found a few times. CDR3 sequence: CASHPRGAGNEKLFF. The CDR3 nucleotides read TGTGCCAGCCATCCTCGGGGGGCGGGGAATGAAAAACTGTTTTTT. The chain employs TRBV27 and TRBJ1-4; the D gene is possibly TRBD1 (6 bases). Germline CDR1 is MNHEY and CDR2 is SMNVEV (reference sequence). V dropped 8 bases and J dropped 5 bases, with 18 bases sitting between them. The CDR3 covers 15 residues.

Only one count was recorded for this clone. The V and J genes are TRBV28 and TRBJ2-7; 7 bases match TRBD1. There are 15 residues in the CDR3. J was trimmed by 5 bases and V by 4 bases; bases with no gene match: 11. Per the germline V gene, CDR1 is MDHEN and CDR2 is SYDVKM. The chain's CDR3 is CASSSPPQGSHEQYF. CDR3 nucleotide sequence: TGTGCCAGCAGTTCCCCGCCACAGGGGTCCCACGAGCAGTACTTC.

This sequence joins TRBV5-1 and TRBJ2-1, with TRBD1 identical over 10 bases. Per the germline V gene, CDR1 is SGHRS and CDR2 is YFSETQ. V shed 6 bases and J 9 bases; nucleotides not matched to a gene: 12. The CDR3 runs 15 residues. CDR3 loop: CASNYAGTGVTEQFF. For the CDR3, the DNA is TGCGCCAGCAATTATGCCGGGACAGGGGTGACTGAGCAGTTCTTC.

This clone was detected a few times. The genes are TRBV7-7 and TRBJ2-5; 10 bases are shared with TRBD2. The junction had 11 bases not matched to a gene; V was cut back by 5 bases and J by 5 bases. This CDR3 has 16 residues. CDR1 SSHAT and CDR2 FNYEAQ come from the germline V gene (reference sequence). CDR3 residues: CASSKTSGRAQETQYF. Here the CDR3 DNA reads TGTGCCAGCAGCAAGACCAGCGGGAGGGCCCAGGAGACCCAGTACTTC.

This clone came up a few times. The chain employs TRBV19 and TRBJ2-7; the D gene is possibly TRBD2 (6 bases). CDR1 is LNHDA, CDR2 SQIVND, per germline (reference sequence). The CDR3 loop spans 13 amino acids. Trimming shortened V by 6 bases and J by 6 bases, and 15 bases separated the two germline ends. CDR3 bases: TGTGCCAGTAGAGGTAGCGGAGGTCCCGAGCAGTACTTC. It codes for CASRGSGGPEQYF.

The chain is built from TRBV6-5 and TRBJ1-4; maybe TRBD1 (5 bases). Trimming removed 6 bases at V and 0 bases at J, with 11 bases between. From germline, CDR1 is MNHEY and CDR2 SVGAGI. The CDR3 length is 15 residues. DNA of the CDR3: TGTGCCAGCAGCCTACAGGCAGCAACTAATGAAAAACTGTTTTTT. Its protein is CASSLQAATNEKLFF.

V gene TRBV2 combines with J gene TRBJ1-2, with TRBD1 as a possible D gene (6 bases). Germline V gene lookup returns CDR1 SNHLY and CDR2 FYNNEI. This CDR3 region has 15 residues. V lost 6 bases and J 10 bases, leaving 24 bases between the germline ends. The CDR3 nucleotides are TGTGCCAGCAGCGGGCCCGACAGGACGAAAGTCGACTACACCTTC. Its protein is CASSGPDRTKVDYTF.

The rearrangement joins TRBV2 to TRBJ1-1; D unclear. Germline values: CDR1 SNHLY, CDR2 FYNNEI. V was clipped by 8 bases and J by 6 bases, with 7 bases between them. The length of the CDR3 is 10 residues. The CDR3 region has the DNA TGTGCCAGCTCACTAGCTGAAGCTTTCTTT. Residues: CASSLAEAFF.

CDR3 sequence: CASSFPRPGQGDEQYF. The CDR3 DNA sequence: TGTGCCAGCAGCTTCCCCCGGCCGGGACAGGGCGACGAGCAGTACTTC. V is TRBV5-4 and J is TRBJ2-7; 9 nucleotides agree with TRBD1. CDR1 and CDR2 from the germline V gene are SGHNT and YYREEE (reference sequence). Trimming at V came to 2 bases and at J to 5 bases, leaving 11 bases not matched to a gene. The CDR3 runs 16 residues. The full variable domain, completed using reference TRBV5-4 and TRBJ2-7, is ETGVTQSPTHLIKTRGQQVTLRCSSQSGHNTVSWYQQALGQGPQFIFQYYREEENGRGNFPPRFSGLQFPNYSSELNVNALELDDSALYLCASSFPRPGQGDEQYFGPGTRLTVT.

This chain connects TRBV27 to TRBJ2-7; D is uncertain. CDR1 and CDR2 from the germline V gene are MNHEY and SMNVEV (reference sequence). V was cut by 0 bases and J by 0 bases, with 6 bases left in between. The CDR3 runs 14 residues. CDR3 loop: CASSLSRSSYEQYF. The CDR3 nucleotides are TGTGCCAGCAGTTTATCGCGAAGCTCCTACGAGCAGTACTTC.

There are a few counts of this clone. Other nucleotide sequences from this sample produce the same CDR3. V gene TRBV29-1 combines with J gene TRBJ2-7, with 10 bases lining up with TRBD1. With 4 bases clipped from V and 4 bases from J, the junction kept 1 base outside the gene matches. Germline-derived CDR1 and CDR2 are SQVTM and ANQGSEA. The CDR3 runs 12 residues. The CDR3 region is CSVGDRGYEQYF. DNA for the CDR3: TGCAGCGTTGGGGACAGGGGTTACGAGCAGTACTTC.

V usage is TRBV19 and J usage is TRBJ1-1; 8 bases line up with TRBD1. J gave up 1 base and V 8 bases, and 3 bases lay outside the gene matches. Germline assignment: CDR1 LNHDA and CDR2 SQIVND (reference sequence). CDR3 size: 13 residues. The CDR3: CASGDRRNTEAFF. CDR3 coding DNA: TGTGCCAGTGGGGACAGGAGGAACACTGAAGCTTTCTTT.

Ten or more counts support this clone. The sample has other DNA sequences that encode this CDR3 too. V and J are TRBV5-1 and TRBJ2-7; D is uncertain. CDR1 and CDR2 (germline): SGHRS, YFSETQ. V lost 0 bases, J lost 2 bases, and 6 bases lay in between. This CDR3 contains 13 residues. CDR3 DNA: TGCGCCAGCAGCTTGGAACGAGCCTACGAGCAGTACTTC. Translation: CASSLERAYEQYF.

The rearrangement uses TRBV7-2 and TRBJ2-7, with 9 bases that match TRBD2. The ends lost 5 bases at V and 3 bases at J; junction bases unmatched: 8. The CDR3 loop spans 15 amino acids. Germline lookup yields CDR1 SGHTA and CDR2 FQGNSA. Here the CDR3 reads CASSTASGDFYEQYF. Written as DNA, the CDR3 is TGTGCCAGCAGCACGGCTAGCGGGGATTTCTACGAGCAGTACTTC.

Concerning this clone itself: Germline is not matched at one junction end, which may reflect a read error. This chain connects TRBV7-6 to TRBJ2-1; no clear D. Germline lookup yields CDR1 SGHVS and CDR2 FNYEAQ. CDR3 length equals 9 residues. The CDR3 sequence is CASSLNWIF. CDR3 nucleotide sequence: TGTGCCAGCAGCTTAAACTGGATCTTC. The variable domain in full, with the rest retrieved from reference TRBV7-6 and TRBJ2-1, is GAGVSQSPRYKVTKRGQDVALRCDPISGHVSLYWYRQALGQGPEFLTYFNYEAQQDKSGLPNDRFSAERPEGSISTLTIQRTEQRDSAMYRCASSLNWIFGPGTRLTVL.

This sequence joins TRBV10-3 and TRBJ2-7; D unresolved. V lost 4 bases and J 3 bases, leaving 4 bases between the germline ends. Looked up from germline, CDR1 is ENHRY and CDR2 is SYGVKD. The CDR3 is 11 residues long. CDR3 region: CAISGNYEQYF. The CDR3 bases are TGTGCCATCAGTGGAAACTACGAGCAGTACTTC.